These 14 T cell receptor beta chains came from one sample sequenced in a study of chemoradiotherapy in HPV16-positive cancers. Libraries were prepared by immunoSEQ multiplex PCR; TCRdb keeps only in-frame clonotypes and omits some of them. The table lists roughly 21,000 clones, 70% to 90% of them singletons. Material: blood, obtained from a patient who underwent chemoradiotherapy. The receptors originated from a human donor with HPV-associated anogenital cancer.

This chain links TRBV9 with TRBJ2-2; 9 bases fit TRBD2. The CDR3 sequence is 16 residues long. From germline, CDR1 is SGDLS and CDR2 YYNGEE. Trimming removed 3 bases from V and 4 bases from J; junction bases left unmatched: 7. This CDR3 reads CASSDEAGGVTGELFF. In DNA, the CDR3 is TGTGCCAGCAGCGACGAAGCGGGAGGAGTCACCGGGGAGCTGTTTTTT. Full variable domain (outside the CDR3, taken from reference TRBV9 and TRBJ2-2): DSGVTQTPKHLITATGQRVTLRCSPRSGDLSVYWYQQSLDQGLQFLIQYYNGEERAKGNILERFSAQQFPDLHSELNLSSLELGDSALYFCASSDEAGGVTGELFFGEGSRLTVL.

This clone was observed a handful of times. V gene TRBV5-1 combines with J gene TRBJ2-1; 10 bases agree with TRBD2. Germline CDR1 is SGHRS and CDR2 is YFSETQ. The CDR3 contains 15 residues. Unmatched junction bases numbered 6, after V lost 4 bases and J lost 5 bases. CDR3 in DNA: TGCGCCAGCAGCATACTAGCGGGAAGTGACAATGAGCAGTTCTTC. It encodes CASSILAGSDNEQFF.

CDR3 nucleotides: TGCGCCAGCAGCTTGGTTCTAGCGAGGGGAAATGAGCAGTTCTTC. Translating gives CASSLVLARGNEQFF. The chain is built from TRBV5-1 and TRBJ2-1, with D possibly matching TRBD2 (6 bases). CDR3 length equals 15 residues. Trimming pared 0 bases from V and 7 bases from J, leaving 14 bases between. The germline V gene encodes CDR1 SGHRS and CDR2 YFSETQ.

The chain couples TRBV6-5 to TRBJ2-1; no definite D call. The CDR3 is made up of 12 amino acids. Trimming took off 6 bases at V and 9 bases at J, with 12 bases between the two ends. The germline V gene has CDR1 MNHEY and CDR2 SVGAGI. The CDR3 nucleotides read TGTGCCAGCAGCCGCCCGGGCCGTGAGCAGTTCTTC. It encodes CASSRPGREQFF.

This chain joins TRBV2 and TRBJ2-3; 11 positions match TRBD1. CDR1 is SNHLY and CDR2 is FYNNEI in the germline V gene. V trimming: 6 bases; J trimming: 6 bases; junction bases outside the gene matches: 11. This CDR3 contains 16 residues. The CDR3 region has the DNA TGTGCCAGCAGCCAAACCCGGGACAGGGGGTCGGATACGCAGTATTTT. Protein product: CASSQTRDRGSDTQYF.

V is TRBV27 and J is TRBJ2-7; D perhaps matches TRBD2 (7 bases). Germline V gives CDR1 MNHEY, CDR2 SMNVEV (reference sequence). The CDR3 has 18 amino acids. Trimming stripped 1 base from V and 2 bases from J, with 21 bases between. The CDR3 DNA reads as TGTGCCAGCAGTTTATTAGGGGGTAGCGGGCCCTCAGCCTACGAGCAGTACTTC. Translated, it gives CASSLLGGSGPSAYEQYF.

The V and J genes are TRBV27 and TRBJ2-1; 7 bases agree with TRBD2. Trimming took 6 bases from V and 7 from J; bases not matched to a gene: 15. CDR3 size: 16 residues. The germline V gene encodes CDR1 MNHEY and CDR2 SMNVEV (reference sequence). This CDR3 reads CASRRGTGTIINEQFF. The CDR3 DNA reads TGTGCCAGCAGAAGGGGCACCGGGACTATTATAAATGAGCAGTTCTTC.

This chain connects TRBV29-1 to TRBJ1-3; D is unresolved. CDR3 size: 13 residues. Trimming took 1 base from V and 0 from J, leaving 4 bases between them. The germline V gene has CDR1 SQVTM and CDR2 ANQGSEA. CDR3 nucleotides: TGCAGCGTTGAAGGAAACTCTGGAAACACCATATATTTT. Translation: CSVEGNSGNTIYF.

A few counts support this clone. The junction departs from germline at one end; a sequencing error may be responsible. J is TRBJ1-3 and V is TRBV10-3; no reliable D call. This CDR3 comprises 13 residues. Germline V lookup: CDR1 ENHRY, CDR2 SYGVKD. As DNA, the CDR3 is TGCGCGGTAGTGGCCACCTCTGGAAACACCATATATTTT. Residues: CAVVATSGNTIYF.

This rearrangement joins TRBV5-1 to TRBJ2-2; tentative D call: TRBD2 (5 bases). Per the germline V gene, CDR1 is SGHRS and CDR2 is YFSETQ. V gave up 5 bases and J gave up 4 bases, with 12 bases separating them. The CDR3 totals 14 residues. CDR3 region: CASSGGPGTGELFF. The CDR3 DNA reads TGCGCCAGCAGTGGAGGCCCAGGCACCGGGGAGCTGTTTTTT.

This chain uses TRBV2 with TRBJ2-3; D possibly uses TRBD1 or TRBD2 (5 bases each). Germline V lookup: CDR1 SNHLY, CDR2 FYNNEI. CDR3 size: 12 residues. V lost 11 bases and J 3 bases, leaving 12 bases between the germline ends. Written as DNA, the CDR3 is TGTGCCGGCACCTGGGGGACAGATACGCAGTATTTT. This translates into CAGTWGTDTQYF.

V and J are TRBV6-1 and TRBJ2-2; D is unresolved. Germline V CDR1 and CDR2: MNHNS, SASEGT. V gave up 5 bases and J gave up 1 base, with 11 bases separating them. The CDR3 totals 15 residues. The CDR3 DNA sequence: TGTGCCAGCAGTCAGTACCAAAAGAACACCGGGGAGCTGTTTTTT. Amino acids: CASSQYQKNTGELFF.

V and J are TRBV27 and TRBJ2-7, with 9 bases aligning to TRBD2. The trim removed 5 bases at V and 2 bases at J, leaving 4 bases unmatched. The CDR3 covers 14 residues. The germline V gene encodes CDR1 MNHEY and CDR2 SMNVEV (reference sequence). The CDR3 DNA follows: TGTGCCAGCAGTCCAGCGGGGGGAGCCTACGAGCAGTACTTC. Its protein is CASSPAGGAYEQYF.

The J gene is TRBJ1-4, the V gene TRBV9; TRBD1 aligns across 8 bases. The CDR3 loop spans 16 amino acids. The ends lost 2 bases at V and 8 bases at J; junction bases unmatched: 11. The germline V gene encodes CDR1 SGDLS and CDR2 YYNGEE. DNA for the CDR3: TGTGCCAGCAGCGTCGGACAGGGTGCCAATTCCGAAAAACTGTTTTTT. Translated, it gives CASSVGQGANSEKLFF.